The 2 T cell receptor beta chains listed next were all sequenced from one sample in a study of blood T cell repertoires in COVID-19. The protocol was immunoSEQ multiplex PCR, while the TCRdb copy is restricted to in-frame clones and leaves out a portion. The table lists around 130,000 clones, around nine tenths of them singletons. The sequenced material came from PBMCs or T cells enriched from blood (not recorded which). These receptors came from a woman in her forties or fifties who had recovered from COVID-19.

The chain's CDR3 is CASSSDRGWKNSGNTIYF. The CDR3, as DNA: TGTGCCAGCAGTTCGGACAGGGGGTGGAAAAACTCTGGAAACACCATATATTTT. This chain connects TRBV6-2 or TRBV6-3 to TRBJ1-3; 10 nucleotides agree with TRBD1. CDR3 length equals 18 residues. Germline CDR1 is MNHEY and CDR2 is SVGEGT. The V and J ends lost 4 bases and 0 bases, in that order; junction bases with no gene match: 9.

This chain uses TRBV19 with TRBJ2-7; 8 nucleotides line up with TRBD1. The CDR3 is 15 amino acids. The germline gives CDR1 LNHDA, CDR2 SQIVND (reference sequence). The J segment lost 5 bases and the V segment lost 6 bases, leaving 12 bases of the junction unmatched. The CDR3 sequence: CASRTSGTGPHEQYF. The CDR3 DNA reads as TGTGCCAGTAGGACTTCCGGGACAGGTCCCCACGAGCAGTACTTC. The variable domain in full, with the rest retrieved from reference TRBV19 and TRBJ2-7, is DGGITQSPKYLFRKEGQNVTLSCEQNLNHDAMYWYRQDPGQGLRLIYYSQIVNDFQKGDIAEGYSVSREKKESFPLTVTSAQKNPTAFYLCASRTSGTGPHEQYFGPGTRLTVT.